This T cell receptor (beta chain) comes out of a study of blood T cell repertoires in COVID-19. At the level of the study: The United States, Italy and Spain supplied acute and convalescent COVID-19 samples.

Using immunoSEQ multiplex PCR, the repertoire was profiled, and TCRdb retains in-frame clones only, with some absent. Altogether some 40,000 clones are present, approximately 80% being singletons, with the ten largest covering 19%. The CDR3 totals 15 residues. Germline loops: CDR1 LGHNA, CDR2 YSLEER. V gave up 0 bases and J gave up 1 base, with 9 bases separating them. Sequences were obtained from peripheral blood. The clonotype originates from a man aged 65 to 85 with acute or convalescent COVID-19. The chain is built from TRBV4-3 and TRBJ1-2; D possibly corresponds to TRBD1 (6 bases). CDR3 protein: CASSQDNRVNYGYTF. The CDR3 coding sequence is TGCGCCAGCAGCCAAGACAACAGGGTTAACTATGGCTACACCTTC.